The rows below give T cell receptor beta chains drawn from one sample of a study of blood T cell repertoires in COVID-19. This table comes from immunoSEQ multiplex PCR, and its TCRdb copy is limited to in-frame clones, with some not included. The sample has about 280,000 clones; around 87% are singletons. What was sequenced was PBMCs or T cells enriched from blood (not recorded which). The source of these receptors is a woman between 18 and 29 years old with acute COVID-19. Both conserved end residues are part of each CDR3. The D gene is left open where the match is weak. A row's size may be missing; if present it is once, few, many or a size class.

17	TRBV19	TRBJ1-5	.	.	TGTGCCAGTAGTATAGGTGGGGGGGTCCGGGGCGGACAGCCCCAGCATTTT	CASSIGGGVRGGQPQHF
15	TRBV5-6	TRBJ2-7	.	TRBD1	TGTGCCAGCAGCCCGACAGGGGCCGCGGTGGGGGAGCAGTACTTC	CASSPTGAAVGEQYF
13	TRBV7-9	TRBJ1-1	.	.	TGTGCCAGCACCCTCGGACAGAACACTGAAGCTTTCTTT	CASTLGQNTEAFF
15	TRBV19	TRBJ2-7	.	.	TGTGCCAGTAGGCCCTGGGCGAGCGGTTCCTACGAGCAGTACTTC	CASRPWASGSYEQYF
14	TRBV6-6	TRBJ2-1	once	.	TGTGCCAGCAGTTACCCGGACAGCAACAATGAGCAGTTCTTC	CASSYPDSNNEQFF
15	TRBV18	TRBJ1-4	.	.	TGTGCCAGCTCACCATCGAGGACAGAAAATGAAAAACTGTTTTTT	CASSPSRTENEKLFF
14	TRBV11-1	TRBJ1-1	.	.	TGTGCCAGCAGTCTCCCAAACAGGGTCACTGAAGCTTTCTTT	CASSLPNRVTEAFF
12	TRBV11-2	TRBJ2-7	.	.	TGTGCCAGTTCAACAGGAGGGTACGAGCAGTACTTC	CASSTGGYEQYF
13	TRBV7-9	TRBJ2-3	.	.	TGTGCCAGCTCTAGGACTAGCACAGATACGCAGTATTTT	CASSRTSTDTQYF
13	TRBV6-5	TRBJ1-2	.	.	TGTGCCAGCAGTCAACCCAGTAATTATGGCTACACCTTC	CASSQPSNYGYTF
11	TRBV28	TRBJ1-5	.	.	TGTGCCAGCAGCCAAACCAGGGTGAGGCATTTT	CASSQTRVRHF
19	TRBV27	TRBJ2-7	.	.	TGTGCCAGCAGTTTAACTGGTGAACCCTACGCTTCGTTATCCGCCGAGCAGTACTTC	CASSLTGEPYASLSAEQYF
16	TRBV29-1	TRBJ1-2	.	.	TGCAGCGTTGAAGAAAGGAGGGGAGGGAGATACTATGGCTACACCTTC	CSVEERRGGRYYGYTF
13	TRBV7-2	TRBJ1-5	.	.	TGTGCCAGCAGCTCACGGTCCAATCAGCCCCAGCATTTT	CASSSRSNQPQHF
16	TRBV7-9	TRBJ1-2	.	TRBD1	TGTGCCAGCAGCTCTAAAGGGGACAGTCGTAACTATGGCTACACCTTC	CASSSKGDSRNYGYTF
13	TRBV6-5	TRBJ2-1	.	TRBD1	TGTGCCAGCAGGACGGACAGGGGGAATGAGCAGTTCTTC	CASRTDRGNEQFF
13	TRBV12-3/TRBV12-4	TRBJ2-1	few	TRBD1	TGTGCCAGCAGTGGGACAGGTTACAATGAGCAGTTCTTC	CASSGTGYNEQFF
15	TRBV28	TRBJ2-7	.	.	TGTGCCAGCAGTTTGTGGAGGGTGAAGACCTACGAGCAGTACTTC	CASSLWRVKTYEQYF
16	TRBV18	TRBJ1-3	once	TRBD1	TGTGCCAGCTCAGCAGACCAGGGGGCGCGCGGAAACACCATATATTTT	CASSADQGARGNTIYF
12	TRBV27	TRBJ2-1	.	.	TGTGCCAGCAGTTTAGGCGGCAATGAGCAGTTCTTC	CASSLGGNEQFF
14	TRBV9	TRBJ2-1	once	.	TGTGCCAGCAGCGCTTTCGGGACAAACAATGAGCAGTTCTTC	CASSAFGTNNEQFF
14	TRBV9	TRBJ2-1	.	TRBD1	TGTGCCAGCAGCCCGAGGGGGCTGAACAATGAGCAGTTCTTC	CASSPRGLNNEQFF
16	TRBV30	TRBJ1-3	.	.	TGTGCCTGGAGTGCCGGTTTTCTGGGCGGGAGAAACACCATATATTTT	CAWSAGFLGGRNTIYF
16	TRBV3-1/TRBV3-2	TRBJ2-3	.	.	TGTGCCAGCAGCCAACCGGACTATTCCCCAACAGATACGCAGTATTTT	CASSQPDYSPTDTQYF
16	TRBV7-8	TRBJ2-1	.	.	TGTGCCAGCAGCTTACCCCGCCTGCGCTCCTACAATGAGCAGTTCTTC	CASSLPRLRSYNEQFF
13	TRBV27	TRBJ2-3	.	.	TGTGCCAGCCGGGGGACCAACACAGATACGCAGTATTTT	CASRGTNTDTQYF
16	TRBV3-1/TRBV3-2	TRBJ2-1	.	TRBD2	TGTGCCAGCAGCTCCTCTTGGGGGGGGATGAGGTATGAGCAGTTCTTC	CASSSSWGGMRYEQFF
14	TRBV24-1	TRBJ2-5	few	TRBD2	TGTGCCACCAGTGAGTCGGGAGGGCCGGAGACCCAGTACTTC	CATSESGGPETQYF
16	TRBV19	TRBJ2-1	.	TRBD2	TGTGCCAGTAGTAGGCTGGGGACTAGCGGGAGTAATGAGCAGTTCTTC	CASSRLGTSGSNEQFF
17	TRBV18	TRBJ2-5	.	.	TGTGCCAGCTCACCACCAGGCCTGGCGAGGCCCCAGGAGACCCAGTACTTC	CASSPPGLARPQETQYF
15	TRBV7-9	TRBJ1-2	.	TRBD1	TGTGCCAGCAGCCTGCCAGGGACAGCTAACTATGGCTACACCTTC	CASSLPGTANYGYTF
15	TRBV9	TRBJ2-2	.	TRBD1	TGTGCCAGCAGCGGAAGGAACAGGGGGGCCGGGGAGCTGTTTTTT	CASSGRNRGAGELFF
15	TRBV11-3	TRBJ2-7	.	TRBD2	TGTGCCAGCAGCCCCGGGACTAGCGGAACCTACGAGCAGTACTTC	CASSPGTSGTYEQYF
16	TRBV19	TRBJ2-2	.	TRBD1	TGTGCCAGTAGTTCACATAGGACAGGGATCACCGGGGAGCTGTTTTTT	CASSSHRTGITGELFF
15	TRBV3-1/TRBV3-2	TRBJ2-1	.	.	TGTGCCAGCAGCCAAGCAGAGATTAGCTGGGATGAGCAGTTCTTC	CASSQAEISWDEQFF
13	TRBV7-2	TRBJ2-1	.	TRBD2	TGTGCCAGCAGCGCGGTACTAGCGACTGAGCAGTTCTTC	CASSAVLATEQFF
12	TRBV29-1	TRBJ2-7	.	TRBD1	TGCAGCGCACGGGACAGGTCTAACGAGCAGTACTTC	CSARDRSNEQYF
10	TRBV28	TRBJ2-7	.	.	TGTGCCAGCAGTTCTAAGACAGGTTACTTC	CASSSKTGYF
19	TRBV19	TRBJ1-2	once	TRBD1	TGTGCCAGTAGTCGTCGACCGACAGGGGGCGCCCTCACTAACTATGGCTACACCTTC	CASSRRPTGGALTNYGYTF
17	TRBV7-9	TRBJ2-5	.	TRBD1	TGTGCCAGCAGAAAGGTTTTTAGGGACAGCTCGCAAGAGACCCAGTACTTC	CASRKVFRDSSQETQYF
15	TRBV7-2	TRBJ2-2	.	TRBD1	TGTGCCAGCAGCCACGACAGGGTGGGCACCGGGGAGCTGTTTTTT	CASSHDRVGTGELFF
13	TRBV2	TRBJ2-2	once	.	TGTGCCAGCAGGAAGGGAGGAACCGGGGAGCTGTTTTTT	CASRKGGTGELFF
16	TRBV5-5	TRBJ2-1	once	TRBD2	TGTGCCAGCAGCTTCCTAGCGGCTAGCTCCTACAATGAGCAGTTCTTC	CASSFLAASSYNEQFF
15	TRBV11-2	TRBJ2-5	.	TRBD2	TGTGCCAGCAGCTTAGTTGCGGGAGGAGGAGAGACCCAGTACTTC	CASSLVAGGGETQYF
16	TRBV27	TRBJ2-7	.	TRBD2	TGTGCCAGCAGTTCTAGGACTAGCGGGAGCTCCTACGAGCAGTACTTC	CASSSRTSGSSYEQYF
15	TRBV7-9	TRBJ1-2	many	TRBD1	TGTGCCAGCAGCCCAAGGACAGGACTAAACTATGGCTACACCTTC	CASSPRTGLNYGYTF